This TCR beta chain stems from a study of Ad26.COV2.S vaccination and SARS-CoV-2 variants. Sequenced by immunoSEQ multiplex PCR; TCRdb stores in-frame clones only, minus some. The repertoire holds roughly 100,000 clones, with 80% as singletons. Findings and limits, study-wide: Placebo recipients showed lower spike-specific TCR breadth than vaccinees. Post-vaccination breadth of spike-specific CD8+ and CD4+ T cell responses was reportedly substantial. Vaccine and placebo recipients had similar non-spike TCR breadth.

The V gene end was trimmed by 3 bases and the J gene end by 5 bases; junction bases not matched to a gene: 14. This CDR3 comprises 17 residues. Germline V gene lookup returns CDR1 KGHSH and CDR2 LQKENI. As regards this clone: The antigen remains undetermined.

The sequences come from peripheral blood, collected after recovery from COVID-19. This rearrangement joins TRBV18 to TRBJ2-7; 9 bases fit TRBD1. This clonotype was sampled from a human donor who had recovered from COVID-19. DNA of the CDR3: TGTGCCAGCTCACCCCGTGTCTCCGGGACAGGGAGCAACGAGCAGTACTTC. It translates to CASSPRVSGTGSNEQYF.